This TCR beta chain was found in a study of identical twins. Study-wide findings and caveats: Out-of-frame alpha sequences shared between twins exhibited an excess of low generation probability.

Using its own MiXCR run on the 5' RACE reads, TCRdb lists one record per CDR3 protein. Here the sample spans roughly 770,000 distinct CDR3 sequences, 15% to 20% being singletons. With regard to this clonotype: What it recognizes is unknown.

Trimming pared 8 bases from V and 6 bases from J, leaving 17 bases between. CDR3 length: 14 amino acids. Germline V CDR1 and CDR2: MNHEY, SVGEGT. A further study also used this sample, focusing on T cells expressing NK-cell markers.

The chain combines TRBV6-2 or TRBV6-3 with TRBJ2-1; possibly TRBD2 for D (6 bases). The clonotype was recovered from a woman under 30 in good health. The specimen sequenced was PBMCs. The CDR3 loop reads CASSKGGSLNEQFF. CDR3 coding DNA: TGTGCCAGCTCAAAAGGAGGGAGTCTCAATGAGCAGTTCTTC.